This TCR beta chain is from a study of early T cells in non-severe SARS-CoV-2 infection. V dropped 4 bases and J dropped 9; count of bases not matched to a gene: 8. Looked up from germline, CDR1 is SGHNT and CDR2 is YYREEE (reference sequence). This CDR3 is 14 amino acids long. From the 5' RACE reads, TCRdb called clonotypes with MiXCR, one entry per CDR3 protein. This table has some 66,000 distinct CDR3 sequences, roughly 10% appearing once. This clonotype was counted many times. This sequence joins TRBV5-4 and TRBJ2-7; 12 bases fit TRBD1. This TCR came from an adult who was a healthcare worker with PCR-confirmed SARS-CoV-2 infection or an uninfected control (not recorded which). The sequenced material came from whole blood. The CDR3 DNA sequence: TGTGCCAGCAGCACGGGACAGGGGGCCCCCGGGCAGTACTTC. It encodes CASSTGQGAPGQYF.